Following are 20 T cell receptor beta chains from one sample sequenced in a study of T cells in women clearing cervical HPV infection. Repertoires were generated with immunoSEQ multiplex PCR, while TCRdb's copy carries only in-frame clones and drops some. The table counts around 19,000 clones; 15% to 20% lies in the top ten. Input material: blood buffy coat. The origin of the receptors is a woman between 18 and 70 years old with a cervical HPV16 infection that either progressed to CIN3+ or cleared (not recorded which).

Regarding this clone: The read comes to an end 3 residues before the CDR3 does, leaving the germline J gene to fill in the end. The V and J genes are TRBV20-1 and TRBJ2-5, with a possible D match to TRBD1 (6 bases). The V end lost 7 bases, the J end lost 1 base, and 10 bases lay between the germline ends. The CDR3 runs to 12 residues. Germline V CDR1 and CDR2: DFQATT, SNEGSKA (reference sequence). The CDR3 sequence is CSVDRIQETQYF. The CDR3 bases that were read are TGCAGTGTTGACAGGATCCAAGAGACC.

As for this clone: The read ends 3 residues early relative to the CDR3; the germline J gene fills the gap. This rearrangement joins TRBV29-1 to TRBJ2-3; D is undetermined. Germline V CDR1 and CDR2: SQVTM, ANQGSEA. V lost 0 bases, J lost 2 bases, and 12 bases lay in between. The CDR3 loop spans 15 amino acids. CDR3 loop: CSVEDRAKSTDTQYF. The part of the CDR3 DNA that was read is TGCAGCGTTGAAGATAGGGCTAAGTCCACAGATACG.

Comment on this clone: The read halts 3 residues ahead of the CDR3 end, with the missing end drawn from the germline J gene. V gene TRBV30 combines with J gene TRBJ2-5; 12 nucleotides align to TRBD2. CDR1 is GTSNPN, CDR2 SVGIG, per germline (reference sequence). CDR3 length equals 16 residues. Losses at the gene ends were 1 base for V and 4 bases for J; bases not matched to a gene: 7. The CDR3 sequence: CAWSAWTSGVVETQYF. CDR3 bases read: TGTGCCTGGAGTGCCTGGACTAGCGGGGTCGTAGAGACC. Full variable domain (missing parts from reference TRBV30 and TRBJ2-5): SQTIHQWPATLVQPVGSPLSLECTVEGTSNPNLYWYRQAAGRGLQLLFYSVGIGQISSEVPQNLSASRPQDRQFILSSKKLLLSDSGFYLCAWSAWTSGVVETQYFGPGTRLLVL.

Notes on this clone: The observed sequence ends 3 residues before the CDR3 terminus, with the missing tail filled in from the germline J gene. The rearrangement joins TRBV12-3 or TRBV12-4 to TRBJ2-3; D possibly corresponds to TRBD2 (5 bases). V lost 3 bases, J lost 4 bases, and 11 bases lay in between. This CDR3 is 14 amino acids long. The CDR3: CASSLEASADTQYF. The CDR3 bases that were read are TGTGCCAGCAGTTTGGAGGCTAGTGCAGATACG.

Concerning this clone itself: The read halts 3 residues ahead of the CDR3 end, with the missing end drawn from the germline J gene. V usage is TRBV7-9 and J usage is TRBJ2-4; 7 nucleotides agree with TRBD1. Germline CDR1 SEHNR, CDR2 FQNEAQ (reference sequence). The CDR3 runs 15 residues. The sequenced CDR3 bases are TGTGCCAGCAGCCCTCGGGACAGATCTTTTTATGGT. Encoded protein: CASSPRDRSFYG. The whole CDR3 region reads CASSPRDRSFYGQYF.

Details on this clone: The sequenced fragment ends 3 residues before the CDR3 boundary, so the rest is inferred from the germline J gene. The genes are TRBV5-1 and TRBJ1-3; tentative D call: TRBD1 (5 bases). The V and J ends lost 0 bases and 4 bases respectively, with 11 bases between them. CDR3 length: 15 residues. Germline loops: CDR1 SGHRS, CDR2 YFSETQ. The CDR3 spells CASSLESGPGNTIYF. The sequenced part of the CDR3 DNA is TGCGCCAGCAGCTTGGAATCAGGGCCGGGAAACACC.

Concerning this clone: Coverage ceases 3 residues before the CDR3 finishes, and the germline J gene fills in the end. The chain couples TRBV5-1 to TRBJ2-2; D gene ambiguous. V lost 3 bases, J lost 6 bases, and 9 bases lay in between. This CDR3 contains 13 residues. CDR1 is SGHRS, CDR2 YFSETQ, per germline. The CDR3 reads CASSSLSAGELFF. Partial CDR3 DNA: TGCGCCAGCAGCTCTCTCTCGGCCGGGGAG.

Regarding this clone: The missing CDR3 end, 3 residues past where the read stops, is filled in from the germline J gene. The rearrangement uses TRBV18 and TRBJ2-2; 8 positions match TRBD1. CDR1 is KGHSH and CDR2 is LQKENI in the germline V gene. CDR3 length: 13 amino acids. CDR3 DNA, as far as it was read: TGTGCCAGCTCACGGGGACAGGAAGAAAAG. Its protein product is CASSRGQEEK. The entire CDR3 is CASSRGQEEKLFF.

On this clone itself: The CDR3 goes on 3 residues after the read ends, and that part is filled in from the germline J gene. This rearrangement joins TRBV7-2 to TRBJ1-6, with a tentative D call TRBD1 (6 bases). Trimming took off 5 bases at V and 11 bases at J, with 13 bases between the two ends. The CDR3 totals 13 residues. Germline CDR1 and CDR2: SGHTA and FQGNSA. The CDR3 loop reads CASSRGGDTPLHF. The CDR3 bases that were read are TGTGCCAGCAGCCGGGGGGGGGACACACCC.

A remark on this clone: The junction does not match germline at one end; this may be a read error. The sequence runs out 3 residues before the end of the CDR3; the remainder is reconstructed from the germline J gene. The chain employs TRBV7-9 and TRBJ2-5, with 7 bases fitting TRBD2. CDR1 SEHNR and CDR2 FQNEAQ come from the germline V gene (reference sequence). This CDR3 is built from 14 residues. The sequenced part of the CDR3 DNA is TGTGCCGGCAGCTCTCGGACTAGTCATAAGACC. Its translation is CAGSSRTSHKT. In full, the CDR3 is CAGSSRTSHKTQYF. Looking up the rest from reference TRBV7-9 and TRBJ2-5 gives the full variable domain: DTGVSQNPRHKITKRGQNVTFRCDPISEHNRLYWYRQTLGQGPEFLTYFQNEAQLEKSRLLSDRFSAERPKGSFSTLEIQRTEQGDSAMYLCAGSSRTSHKTQYFGPGTRLLVL.

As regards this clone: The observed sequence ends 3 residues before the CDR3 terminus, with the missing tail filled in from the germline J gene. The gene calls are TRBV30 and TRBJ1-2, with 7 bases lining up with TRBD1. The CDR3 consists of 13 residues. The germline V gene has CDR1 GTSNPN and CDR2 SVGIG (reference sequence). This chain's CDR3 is CAWTWDSSYDYTF. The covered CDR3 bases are TGTGCCTGGACCTGGGACAGCTCCTACGAC.

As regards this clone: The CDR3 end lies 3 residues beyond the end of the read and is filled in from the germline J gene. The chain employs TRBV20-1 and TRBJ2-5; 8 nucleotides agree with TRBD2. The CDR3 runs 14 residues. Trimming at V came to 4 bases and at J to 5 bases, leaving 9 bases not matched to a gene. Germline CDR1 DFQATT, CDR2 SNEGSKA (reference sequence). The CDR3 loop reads CSANERGPAETQYF. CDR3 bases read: TGCAGTGCTAACGAGCGGGGGCCCGCCGAGACC.

The CDR3 loop is CASSFRGQREKLFF. CDR3 DNA, as far as it was read: TGTGCCAGCAGCTTCCGAGGACAGCGCGAAAAG. The rearrangement uses TRBV7-2 and TRBJ2-2; D might be TRBD1 (6 bases). The CDR3 end is not reached by the read, which stops 3 residues before it; the germline J gene fills it in. The CDR3 has 14 amino acids. Germline CDR1 reads SGHTA; CDR2 reads FQGNSA.

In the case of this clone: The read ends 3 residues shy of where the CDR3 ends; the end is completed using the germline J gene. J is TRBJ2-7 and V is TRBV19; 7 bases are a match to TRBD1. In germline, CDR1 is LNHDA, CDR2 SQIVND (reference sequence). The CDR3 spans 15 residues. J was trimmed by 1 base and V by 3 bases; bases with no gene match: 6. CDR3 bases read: TGTGCCAGTAGTATCGCAAAGGGGGCGTCCTACGAG. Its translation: CASSIAKGASYE. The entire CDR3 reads CASSIAKGASYEQYF.

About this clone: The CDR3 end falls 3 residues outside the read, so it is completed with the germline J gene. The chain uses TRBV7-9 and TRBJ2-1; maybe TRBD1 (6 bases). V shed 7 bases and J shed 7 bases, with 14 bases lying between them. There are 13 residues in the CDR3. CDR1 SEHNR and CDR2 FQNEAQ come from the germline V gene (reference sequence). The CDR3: CASKIQGGNEQFF. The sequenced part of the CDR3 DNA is TGTGCCAGCAAAATACAGGGCGGGAATGAG.

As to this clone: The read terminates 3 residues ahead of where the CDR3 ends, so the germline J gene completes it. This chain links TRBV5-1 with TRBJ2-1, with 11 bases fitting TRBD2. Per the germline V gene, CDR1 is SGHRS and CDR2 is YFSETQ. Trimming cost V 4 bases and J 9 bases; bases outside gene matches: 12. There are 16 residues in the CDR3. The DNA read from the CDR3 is TGCGCCAGCAGCAACGACTTAGCGGGGGGGCGGGGTGAG. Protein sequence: CASSNDLAGGRGE. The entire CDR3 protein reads CASSNDLAGGRGEQFF.

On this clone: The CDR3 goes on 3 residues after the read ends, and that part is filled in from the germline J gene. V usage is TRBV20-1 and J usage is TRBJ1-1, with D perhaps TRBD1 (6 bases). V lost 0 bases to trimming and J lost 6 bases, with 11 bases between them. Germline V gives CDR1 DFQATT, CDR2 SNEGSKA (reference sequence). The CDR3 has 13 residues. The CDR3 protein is CSARDLRGSEAFF. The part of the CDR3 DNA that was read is TGCAGTGCTAGAGATCTCAGGGGTTCTGAA.

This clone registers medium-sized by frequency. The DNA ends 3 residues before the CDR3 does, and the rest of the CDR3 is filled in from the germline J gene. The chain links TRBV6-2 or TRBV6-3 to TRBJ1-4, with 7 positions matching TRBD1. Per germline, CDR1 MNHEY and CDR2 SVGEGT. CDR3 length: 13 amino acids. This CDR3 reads CASSYAPRQGLFF. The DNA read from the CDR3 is TGTGCCAGCAGTTACGCTCCTCGACAGGGA.

CDR3 DNA (partial): TGCGCCAGCAGCTTTTTAGGACAGGGGATGTTCACTGAA. Translating gives CASSFLGQGMFTE. The full CDR3 protein reads CASSFLGQGMFTEAFF. The chain recombines TRBV5-1 with TRBJ1-1; 9 positions match TRBD1. The CDR3 end is not reached by the read, which stops 3 residues before it; the germline J gene fills it in. CDR1 SGHRS and CDR2 YFSETQ come from the germline V gene. The CDR3 spans 16 residues. V shed 2 bases, J shed 4 bases, and the junction held 9 bases outside the gene matches. Drawing the rest from reference TRBV5-1 and TRBJ1-1, the complete variable domain is KAGVTQTPRYLIKTRGQQVTLSCSPISGHRSVSWYQQTPGQGLQFLFEYFSETQRNKGNFPGRFSGRQFSNSRSEMNVSTLELGDSALYLCASSFLGQGMFTEAFFGQGTRLTVV.

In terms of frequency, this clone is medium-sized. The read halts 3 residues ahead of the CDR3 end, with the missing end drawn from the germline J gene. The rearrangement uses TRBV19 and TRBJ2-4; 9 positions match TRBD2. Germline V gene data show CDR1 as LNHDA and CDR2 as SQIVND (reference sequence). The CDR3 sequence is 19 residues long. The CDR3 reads CASSPAASGALGAKIVQYF. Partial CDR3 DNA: TGTGCCAGTAGCCCTGCAGCTAGCGGGGCTCTCGGGGCGAAAATCGTT.